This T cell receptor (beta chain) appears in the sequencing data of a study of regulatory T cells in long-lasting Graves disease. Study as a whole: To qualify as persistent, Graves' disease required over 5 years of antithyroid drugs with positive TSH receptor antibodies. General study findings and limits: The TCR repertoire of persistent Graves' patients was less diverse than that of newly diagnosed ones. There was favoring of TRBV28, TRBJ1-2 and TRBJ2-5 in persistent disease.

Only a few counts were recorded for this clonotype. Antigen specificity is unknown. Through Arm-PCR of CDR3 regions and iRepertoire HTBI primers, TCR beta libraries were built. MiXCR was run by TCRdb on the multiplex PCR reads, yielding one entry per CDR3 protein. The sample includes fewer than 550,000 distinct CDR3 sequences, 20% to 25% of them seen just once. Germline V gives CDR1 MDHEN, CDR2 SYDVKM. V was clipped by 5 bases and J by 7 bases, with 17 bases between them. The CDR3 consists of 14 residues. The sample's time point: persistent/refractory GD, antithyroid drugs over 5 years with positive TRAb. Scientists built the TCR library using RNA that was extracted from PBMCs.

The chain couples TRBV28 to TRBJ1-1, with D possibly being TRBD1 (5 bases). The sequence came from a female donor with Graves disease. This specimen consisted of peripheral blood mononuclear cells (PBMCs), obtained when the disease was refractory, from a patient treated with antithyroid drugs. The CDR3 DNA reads TGTGCCAGCAGTCTCCTCCGTCGTGGGGGTGAAGCTTTCTTT. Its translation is CASSLLRRGGEAFF.